A single T cell receptor beta chain is shown here with its context. Treatment was busulfan-fludarabine conditioning, a marrow graft, and cyclophosphamide on days +3 and +4. Profiled with immunoSEQ multiplex PCR; TCRdb holds only in-frame clones, not every one. Of several thousand clones listed, 70% to 75% are singletons. The sample belongs to a study of T cells after posttransplantation cyclophosphamide. Germline CDR1 and CDR2: LNHDA and SQIVND (reference sequence). The CDR3 consists of 12 residues. The V end lost 3 bases, the J end lost 9 bases, and 9 bases lay between the germline ends. This specimen was PBMCs, taken 1,400 to 1,500 days after allogeneic stem cell transplant with posttransplant cyclophosphamide. The receptor comes from a male patient in his thirties who received an allogeneic stem cell transplant from a related donor, was CMV-positive, and had acute GVHD only. Some of the T cells may derive from the graft donor. The V call is TRBV19, the J call TRBJ1-5, with a possible D match to TRBD1 (5 bases). CDR3 sequence (DNA): TGTGCCAGTAGTATGGAGGGGCGGCCCCAGCATTTT. Protein: CASSMEGRPQHF.